The rows below give T cell receptor beta chains drawn from one sample of a study of blood T cell repertoires in COVID-19. Method: immunoSEQ multiplex PCR; TCRdb's copy keeps in-frame clones and lacks some. The data contain about 70,000 clones, 85% to 90% of them singletons. The sequencing sample was made of peripheral blood. These receptor sequences come from an older man with acute or convalescent COVID-19. Both conserved end residues are part of each CDR3. Fields, in order: J gene, clone size, V gene, D gene, CDR3 DNA, CDR3 protein. The D gene is left open where the match is weak. Where a row states a size, it is once, few, many or the class of an expanded clone; other rows omit it.

TRBJ2-2	-	TRBV10-3	-	TGTGCCATCAGTGTCAGGGTAACCGGGGAGCTGTTTTTT	CAISVRVTGELFF
TRBJ1-1	-	TRBV7-6	-	TGTGCCAGCAGCCGCAGGGAGTGGGAGGACCTGAACACTGAAGCTTTCTTT	CASSRREWEDLNTEAFF
TRBJ1-5	-	TRBV6-5	-	TGTGCCAGCAGGGTGAGCGTCAATAGCAATCAGCCCCAGCATTTT	CASRVSVNSNQPQHF
TRBJ2-4	-	TRBV5-8	-	TGTGCCAGCAGCTTGGCAACTGCGAATATCATTCAGTACTTC	CASSLATANIIQYF
TRBJ2-7	-	TRBV5-1	-	TGCGCCAGCAGCTTGGGGGCAGGGTCAATAGCCTACGAGCAGTACTTC	CASSLGAGSIAYEQYF
TRBJ2-4	-	TRBV3-1/TRBV3-2	TRBD2	TGTGCCAGCAGCAGCGGCGGGGGGGCCAAAAACATTCAGTACTTC	CASSSGGGAKNIQYF
TRBJ1-1	-	TRBV18	TRBD1	TGTGCCAGCTCACCCTCGATCGGACAGGGCGGCACTGAAGCTTTCTTT	CASSPSIGQGGTEAFF
TRBJ2-7	-	TRBV6-2/TRBV6-3	TRBD2	TGTGCCAGCAGCCGACTAGCGAACCACGAGCAGTACTTC	CASSRLANHEQYF
TRBJ1-5	-	TRBV5-1	TRBD1	TGCGCCAGCAGCGACGGGACAGGCCGCAATCAGCCCCAGCATTTT	CASSDGTGRNQPQHF
TRBJ2-3	-	TRBV3-1/TRBV3-2	TRBD1	TGTGCCAGCAGCCAAGATCTGGCCAGGGGGCATGATACGCAGTATTTT	CASSQDLARGHDTQYF
TRBJ1-2	-	TRBV5-1	-	TGCGCCAGCAGTGAGTCTAACTATGGCTACACCTTC	CASSESNYGYTF
TRBJ2-7	-	TRBV5-6	TRBD2	TGTGCCAGCTCCGGGACTAGCGGGAGGAAAGACTACGAGCAGTACTTC	CASSGTSGRKDYEQYF
TRBJ1-1	-	TRBV6-5	-	TGTGCCAGCAGTTCTAACCGATTTAACGATGGCACTGAAGCTTTCTTT	CASSSNRFNDGTEAFF
TRBJ1-5	-	TRBV6-5	-	TGTGCCAGCATGGAAAGGCAGGGCAATCAGCCCCAGCATTTT	CASMERQGNQPQHF
TRBJ1-2	-	TRBV13	-	TGTGCCAGCAGCTTAGTGGAGGCGCCGAACTATGGCTACACCTTC	CASSLVEAPNYGYTF
TRBJ2-2	-	TRBV5-1	TRBD1	TGCGCCAGCAGCTCACAGGGGGCCAACACCGGGGAGCTGTTTTTT	CASSSQGANTGELFF
TRBJ1-1	-	TRBV5-4	-	TGTGCCAGCAGCCTATCCGGGACACCGAACACTGAAGCTTTCTTT	CASSLSGTPNTEAFF
TRBJ1-4	-	TRBV5-1	-	TGCGCCAGCAGCGACCCGACAGAGACTAATGAAAAACTGTTTTTT	CASSDPTETNEKLFF
TRBJ2-3	-	TRBV9	TRBD2	TGTGCCAGCAGCGTAGAGGGGCTAGCGGCCACAGATACGCAGTATTTT	CASSVEGLAATDTQYF
TRBJ2-7	-	TRBV5-1	TRBD2	TGCGCCAGCAGCCCCGGAACTAGCGGGGGCTCCTACGAGCAGTACTTC	CASSPGTSGGSYEQYF
TRBJ2-3	-	TRBV30	-	TGTGCCTGGAGTGTCGGAGCGGGCACAGATACGCAGTATTTT	CAWSVGAGTDTQYF
TRBJ2-5	-	TRBV5-1	TRBD1	TGCGCCAGCAGTCCCGGGACAGGGCTAGAGACCCAGTACTTC	CASSPGTGLETQYF
TRBJ1-2	-	TRBV10-3	-	TGTGCCATCAGTGACGCGGGGTATGGCTACACCTTC	CAISDAGYGYTF
TRBJ2-3	once	TRBV10-3	TRBD1	TGTGCCATCAGTGACCCGGGACAGGGCGCGACAGATACGCAGTATTTT	CAISDPGQGATDTQYF
TRBJ1-6	-	TRBV5-1	-	TGCGCCAGCAGCTTGGAGGGAGCGGGTAATTCACCCCTCCACTTT	CASSLEGAGNSPLHF
TRBJ1-5	once	TRBV2	TRBD1	TGTGCCAGCAGTGTCGACAGGGATCAGAGTCAGCCCCAGCATTTT	CASSVDRDQSQPQHF
TRBJ2-5	few	TRBV18	TRBD2	TGTGCCAGCTCACCCGGACTAGAAGAGACCCAGTACTTC	CASSPGLEETQYF
TRBJ2-7	-	TRBV11-2	TRBD2	TGTGCCAGCGCCTCCCAGGGGCTAGCGGGGTCGGGCGAGCAGTACTTC	CASASQGLAGSGEQYF
TRBJ2-7	few	TRBV12-3/TRBV12-4	-	TGTGCCAGCAGTTTCACGAGAACCTACGAGCAGTACTTC	CASSFTRTYEQYF
TRBJ2-2	-	TRBV5-1	-	TGCGCCAGCAGCTTGGTTCCCCCAACGAACACCGGGGAGCTGTTTTTT	CASSLVPPTNTGELFF
TRBJ1-2	-	TRBV29-1	-	TGCAGCGTTGAAATGCAGGGCTATGGCTACACCTTC	CSVEMQGYGYTF
TRBJ2-5	-	TRBV28	TRBD2	TGTGCCAGCAGTTTACTGACTAGCGGGAGGGAGACCCAGTACTTC	CASSLLTSGRETQYF
TRBJ1-1	-	TRBV5-1	-	TGCGCCAGCAGCCCTCAGGGTGCCGCTGAAGCTTTCTTT	CASSPQGAAEAFF
TRBJ1-1	-	TRBV7-2	-	TGTGCCAGCAGCTTAAGGGCCGGGGGGGTCCACACTGAAGCTTTCTTT	CASSLRAGGVHTEAFF
TRBJ2-7	-	TRBV19	-	TGTGCCAGTAGTATGGAGGGGGCTGGGACCTACGAGCAGTACTTC	CASSMEGAGTYEQYF
TRBJ1-3	-	TRBV15	-	TGTGCCACCGAGTTTAGCTCTGGAAACACCATATATTTT	CATEFSSGNTIYF
TRBJ2-1	once	TRBV6-5	TRBD2	TGTGCCAGCAGTCACGGGGGGGCGGGTTACAATGAGCAGTTCTTC	CASSHGGAGYNEQFF
TRBJ2-1	-	TRBV4-1	-	TGCGCCAGCAGCCAAGATCTGAGCTACAATGAGCAGTTCTTC	CASSQDLSYNEQFF
TRBJ2-7	-	TRBV11-3	TRBD1	TGTGCCAGCAGCTTAGCCGGACAGGGGGCTATCGACGAGCAGTACTTC	CASSLAGQGAIDEQYF
TRBJ1-2	few	TRBV5-6	-	TGTGCCAGCAGCGAATACAGGGATGGCTACACCTTC	CASSEYRDGYTF
TRBJ1-3	-	TRBV6-1	-	TGTGCCAGCAGTGAAGAAGCCCCGGCGGGGAACACCATATATTTT	CASSEEAPAGNTIYF
TRBJ1-6	once	TRBV9	TRBD1	TGTGCCAGCAGCGTAGGACAGGGGCCTTCACCCCTCCACTTT	CASSVGQGPSPLHF
TRBJ1-1	few	TRBV5-6	-	TGTGCCAGCAGCTTGAGAGGAAAAATGAACACTGAAGCTTTCTTT	CASSLRGKMNTEAFF
TRBJ2-7	-	TRBV5-1	TRBD1	TGCGCCAGCAGACGGGACAGCTACGAGCAGTACTTC	CASRRDSYEQYF
TRBJ1-1	-	TRBV11-2	TRBD1	TGTGCCAGCAGCTTGGGGACAGCCCTGAACACTGAAGCTTTCTTT	CASSLGTALNTEAFF
TRBJ2-3	-	TRBV4-3	-	TGCGCCAGCAGCCAACGTAGCCTCACAGATACGCAGTATTTT	CASSQRSLTDTQYF
TRBJ1-2	-	TRBV6-5	TRBD1	TGTGCCAGCAGCGCCCGGCCAGGGGGCGACTATGGCTACACCTTC	CASSARPGGDYGYTF
TRBJ2-2	-	TRBV5-1	-	TGCGCCAGCAGCTTGGGACAGACCCTTAACACCGGGGAGCTGTTTTTT	CASSLGQTLNTGELFF
TRBJ1-6	-	TRBV7-9	-	TGTGCCAGCAGTATGGGGGGGCAGTTTTCACCCCTCCACTTT	CASSMGGQFSPLHF
TRBJ2-3	-	TRBV6-5	-	TGTGCCAGCAGTACCTCGGTAGGGGTGACAGATACGCAGTATTTT	CASSTSVGVTDTQYF
TRBJ2-2	-	TRBV7-2	-	TGTGCCAGCAGCTTAGGGGGACTCAACACCGGGGAGCTGTTTTTT	CASSLGGLNTGELFF
TRBJ1-1	-	TRBV18	-	TGTGCCAGCTCACCTCTTGGGGAGGGCACTGAAGCTTTCTTT	CASSPLGEGTEAFF
TRBJ2-5	-	TRBV24-1	TRBD1	TGTGCCACCAGTGATTGGAATCGACAGGGGACGGAGACCCAGTACTTC	CATSDWNRQGTETQYF
TRBJ1-6	-	TRBV6-2/TRBV6-3	-	TGTGCCAGCAGTGTACGGGACACCCCAACAAATTCACCCCTCCACTTT	CASSVRDTPTNSPLHF
TRBJ2-5	-	TRBV10-3	TRBD2	TGTGCCATCAGTGAGAACCCGGGACTAGCGGGTAGACAAGAGACCCAGTACTTC	CAISENPGLAGRQETQYF
TRBJ1-1	-	TRBV11-2	-	TGTGCCAGCAGCTTAGTTCTGACTCTGGGAGCTTTCTTT	CASSLVLTLGAFF
TRBJ1-2	-	TRBV10-3	-	TGTGCCATCAGTGGAATAGAGAAGAACTATGGCTACACCTTC	CAISGIEKNYGYTF